Below, 25 T cell receptor beta chains from the same sample are listed, as sequenced in a study of T-cell reconstitution after alpha-beta-depleted transplantation in children. Unique molecular identifiers tagged the TCRbeta library. Via MiXCR, TCRdb re-called the PCR reads, giving one row per CDR3 protein. The sample lists about 580,000 distinct CDR3 sequences, under 30% occurring once. The material sequenced was PBMCs, mostly from graft donor cells, taken 360 days after TCRalphabeta/CD19-depleted stem cell transplant. These receptors all stem from a boy younger than two who had a stem cell transplant for acute myeloid leukemia, so the T cells may come from the graft donor.

This clonotype was found once. The rearrangement links TRBV5-1 to TRBJ2-6; the match to TRBD1 covers 7 bases. Germline V gives CDR1 SGHRS, CDR2 YFSETQ. Unmatched junction bases numbered 12, after V lost 3 bases and J lost 0 bases. The CDR3 contains 19 residues. Here the CDR3 DNA reads TGCGCCAGCAGCTCTGAAACGACAGGGCCTAGCTCTGGGGCCAACGTCCTGACTTTC. It yields the protein CASSSETTGPSSGANVLTF.

CDR3 amino acids: CASSPPLADSYEQYF. The DNA of the CDR3 is TGTGCCAGCAGCCCTCCACTAGCGGATTCCTACGAGCAGTACTTC. This chain joins TRBV7-9 and TRBJ2-7; 8 bases agree with TRBD2. This CDR3 contains 15 residues. The germline CDR1 and CDR2 sequences are SEHNR and FQNEAQ (reference sequence). Losses at the gene ends were 5 bases for V and 1 base for J; bases not matched to a gene: 7. Combining the CDR3 with reference TRBV7-9 and TRBJ2-7 gives the whole variable domain DTGVSQNPRHKITKRGQNVTFRCDPISEHNRLYWYRQTLGQGPEFLTYFQNEAQLEKSRLLSDRFSAERPKGSFSTLEIQRTEQGDSAMYLCASSPPLADSYEQYFGPGTRLTVT.

DNA for the CDR3: TGTGCCAGCAAGTCGATGGGAAAAGAGACCCAGTACTTC. It encodes CASKSMGKETQYF. The chain links TRBV6-4 to TRBJ2-5, with D unclear. CDR3 length equals 13 residues. Germline CDR1 MRHNA, CDR2 SNTAGT. V lost 7 bases and J 3 bases, leaving 12 bases between the germline ends.

This clonotype appeared a few times. J is TRBJ2-6 and V is TRBV5-1; possibly TRBD1 for D (6 bases). From germline, CDR1 is SGHRS and CDR2 YFSETQ. CDR3 length: 18 amino acids. V lost 4 bases, J lost 0 bases, and 17 bases lay in between. CDR3 DNA: TGCGCCAGCAGCACGGGACACGCTACGAGCTCTGGGGCCAACGTCCTGACTTTC. This encodes CASSTGHATSSGANVLTF. Combining the CDR3 with reference TRBV5-1 and TRBJ2-6 gives the whole variable domain KAGVTQTPRYLIKTRGQQVTLSCSPISGHRSVSWYQQTPGQGLQFLFEYFSETQRNKGNFPGRFSGRQFSNSRSEMNVSTLELGDSALYLCASSTGHATSSGANVLTFGAGSRLTVL.

A word on this clonotype: A much larger clone lies a single base off, so this may be a read error. The chain is built from TRBV6-1 and TRBJ2-7, with a weak D call TRBD1 (5 bases). Per germline, CDR1 MNHNS and CDR2 SASEGT. CDR3 size: 15 residues. Trimming removed 7 bases from V and 4 bases from J, with 20 bases in between. CDR3 coding DNA: TGTGCCAGCACCCTAAGGGGTGGCCAGGAATACGAGCAGTACTTC. It translates to CASTLRGGQEYEQYF.

This clonotype has only a few counts. The rearrangement links TRBV27 to TRBJ2-3, with D tentatively TRBD2 (5 bases). V shed 4 bases and J shed 2 bases, with 13 bases lying between them. CDR1 and CDR2 from the germline V gene are MNHEY and SMNVEV (reference sequence). This CDR3 has 15 residues. Here the CDR3 reads CASSWLTTPTDTQYF. Written as DNA, the CDR3 is TGTGCCAGCAGTTGGCTGACTACCCCCACAGATACGCAGTATTTT.

This clonotype was picked up many times. The chain is built from TRBV7-2 and TRBJ2-1, with D possibly being TRBD1 (6 bases). The V gene lost 1 base and the J gene lost 7 bases, with 14 bases spanning the gap. There are 15 residues in the CDR3. Germline CDR1 SGHTA, CDR2 FQGNSA. The CDR3 region has the DNA TGTGCCAGCAGCTTAGAATGGAACCAGGGGAATGAGCAGTTCTTC. It is translated as CASSLEWNQGNEQFF.

The chain uses TRBV6-1 and TRBJ1-5; D is ambiguous. CDR1 and CDR2 from the germline V gene are MNHNS and SASEGT. V dropped 5 bases and J dropped 1 base, with 15 bases sitting between them. The CDR3 totals 16 residues. The CDR3 loop reads CASSPSGKFSNQPQHF. In DNA, the CDR3 is TGTGCCAGCAGTCCGAGCGGGAAGTTCAGCAATCAGCCCCAGCATTTT.

The rearrangement links TRBV12-3 or TRBV12-4 to TRBJ1-1, with TRBD1 matching 8 bases. J gave up 5 bases and V 5 bases, and 10 bases lay outside the gene matches. This CDR3 is 15 amino acids long. CDR3 amino acids: CASSPADRGGTEAFF. CDR3 in DNA: TGTGCCAGCAGTCCAGCCGACAGGGGAGGGACTGAAGCTTTCTTT.

V and J are TRBV6-5 and TRBJ2-7; D not resolved. The germline V gene has CDR1 MNHEY and CDR2 SVGAGI. Trimming shortened V by 0 bases and J by 0 bases, and 12 bases separated the two germline ends. CDR3 size: 16 residues. CDR3 loop: CASSYSKWPGSYEQYF. DNA for the CDR3: TGTGCCAGCAGTTACTCGAAGTGGCCAGGCTCCTACGAGCAGTACTTC.

The table lists this clonotype with many counts. CDR3 nucleotides: TGCGCCAGCAGCCAAGATAGGACAGGGAACCTGGTGGGCAATGAGCAGTTCTTC. This sequence encodes CASSQDRTGNLVGNEQFF. The V call is TRBV4-1, the J call TRBJ2-1; 8 nucleotides line up with TRBD1. The CDR3 loop spans 18 amino acids. The germline gives CDR1 MGHRA, CDR2 YSYEKL. The trim removed 0 bases at V and 6 bases at J, leaving 13 bases unmatched.

A few counts support this clonotype. This chain uses TRBV20-1 with TRBJ2-1; 7 bases match TRBD2. V gave up 2 bases and J gave up 8 bases; unmatched junction bases: 9. This CDR3 region has 14 residues. CDR1 and CDR2 (germline): DFQATT, SNEGSKA (reference sequence). The CDR3 reads CSARLAVVYDEQFF. CDR3 nucleotides: TGCAGTGCTAGACTAGCGGTGGTTTACGATGAGCAGTTCTTC.

The chain is built from TRBV20-1 and TRBJ1-2; maybe TRBD1 (5 bases). The germline gives CDR1 DFQATT, CDR2 SNEGSKA (reference sequence). Trimming cost V 6 bases and J 4 bases, with 9 bases left between them. The CDR3 is 11 residues long. The CDR3 loop reads CSASGGYGYTF. CDR3 nucleotide sequence: TGCAGTGCAAGCGGGGGCTATGGCTACACCTTC.

This clonotype was seen a handful of times. The genes are TRBV7-2 and TRBJ2-3, with TRBD2 as a possible D gene (5 bases). Trimming removed 1 base at V and 4 bases at J, with 15 bases between. The CDR3 totals 16 residues. The germline V gene has CDR1 SGHTA and CDR2 FQGNSA. This CDR3 reads CASSLGGGLEPDTQYF. Here the CDR3 DNA reads TGTGCCAGCAGCTTAGGTGGCGGGCTAGAACCAGATACGCAGTATTTT.

The rearrangement links TRBV20-1 to TRBJ2-7, with TRBD2 matching over 7 bases. CDR1 and CDR2 from the germline V gene are DFQATT and SNEGSKA (reference sequence). This CDR3 comprises 13 residues. Trimming took 4 bases from V and 1 from J; bases not matched to a gene: 4. CDR3 in amino acids: CSATSGGSYEQYV. The CDR3 DNA follows: TGCAGTGCTACGTCGGGGGGATCCTACGAGCAGTACGTC.

This clonotype was observed a few times. The gene calls are TRBV6-1 and TRBJ1-2; 8 positions agree with TRBD1. This CDR3 is built from 13 residues. From germline, CDR1 is MNHNS and CDR2 SASEGT. V shed 6 bases and J 6 bases; nucleotides not matched to a gene: 6. The CDR3 region has the DNA TGTGCCAGCAGGAGAGGACAGGGTGATGGCTACACCTTC. Translation gives CASRRGQGDGYTF.

The chain uses TRBV20-1 and TRBJ2-7; 7 bases agree with TRBD1. Germline V CDR1 and CDR2: DFQATT, SNEGSKA (reference sequence). J lost 5 bases, V lost 3 bases, and 4 bases had no gene match. This CDR3 has 12 residues. CDR3 coding DNA: TGCAGTGCTAGTCACAGGGGAAACGAGCAGTACTTC. Protein sequence: CSASHRGNEQYF.

This clonotype was counted many times. The genes are TRBV7-2 and TRBJ2-3; 7 positions match TRBD2. Germline loops: CDR1 SGHTA, CDR2 FQGNSA. The CDR3 consists of 16 residues. V shed 1 base and J 4 bases; nucleotides not matched to a gene: 8. The CDR3 region is CASSLDSAGVPDTQYF. Here the CDR3 DNA reads TGTGCCAGCAGCTTAGATTCGGCGGGGGTCCCAGATACGCAGTATTTT.

This clonotype appeared a few times. The DNA for the CDR3 is TGTGCCAGCAGCAAACAAGGGGTAGGGGACAATGAGCAGTTCTTC. The encoded protein is CASSKQGVGDNEQFF. This rearrangement joins TRBV21-1 to TRBJ2-1; the listed D gene, TRBD1, was not tested against the DNA. TRBV21-1 is flagged as a pseudogene. The length of the CDR3 is 15 residues.

This clonotype showed up just a few times. The gene calls are TRBV6-1 and TRBJ2-5, with a possible D match to TRBD2 (7 bases). Per the germline V gene, CDR1 is MNHNS and CDR2 is SASEGT. Trimming took off 5 bases at V and 3 bases at J, with 16 bases between the two ends. The CDR3 runs to 15 residues. CDR3 coding DNA: TGTGCCAGCAGTCAGAGCCCGGGGGGCAAAGAGACCCAGTACTTC. Its protein is CASSQSPGGKETQYF.

V gene TRBV7-2 combines with J gene TRBJ1-6; TRBD1 matches 7 bases. The CDR3 spans 14 residues. The V segment lost 2 bases and the J segment 10 bases; nucleotides outside the gene matches: 5. CDR1 SGHTA and CDR2 FQGNSA come from the germline V gene. CDR3 nucleotides: TGTGCCAGCAGCTTAACAGGGGTTGAATCACCCCTCCACTTT. Protein sequence: CASSLTGVESPLHF.

The gene calls are TRBV12-3 or TRBV12-4 and TRBJ1-1, with D tentatively TRBD1 (5 bases). V lost 3 bases, J lost 1 base, and 12 bases lay in between. The CDR3 is 15 amino acids. This chain's CDR3 is CASSFVGPKNTEAFF. The CDR3, as DNA: TGTGCCAGCAGTTTTGTGGGGCCCAAGAACACTGAAGCTTTCTTT.

The chain recombines TRBV7-9 with TRBJ1-6, with 7 bases aligning to TRBD1. The V and J ends lost 5 bases and 9 bases, in that order; junction bases with no gene match: 10. Germline CDR1 is SEHNR and CDR2 is FQNEAQ (reference sequence). The CDR3 totals 15 residues. The CDR3: CASSREGAITSPLHF. DNA of the CDR3: TGTGCCAGCAGCCGGGAGGGGGCGATCACTTCACCCCTCCACTTT.

Ten or more counts support this clonotype. The chain couples TRBV11-2 to TRBJ1-1; no reliable D call. V was pared by 4 bases and J by 1 base, with 13 bases between. The V gene's germline CDR1 is SGHAT and CDR2 FQNNGV. CDR3 length: 15 residues. The CDR3 DNA reads TGTGCCAGCAGCTCATGGGGTCGGGGGAACACTGAAGCTTTCTTT. Its translation: CASSSWGRGNTEAFF.

This clonotype has a count of ten or more. V is TRBV6-2 or TRBV6-3 and J is TRBJ2-7; 8 bases match TRBD2. V lost 8 bases, J lost 3 bases, and 24 bases stayed unmatched. Germline-derived CDR1 and CDR2 are MNHEY and SVGEGT. There are 19 residues in the CDR3. CDR3 DNA: TGTGCCAGCGGCGAGTCGCGGGGGGTTCCCGACGAGGACCTCTACGAGCAGTACGTC. This gives the protein CASGESRGVPDEDLYEQYV.